Shown below are 27 T cell receptor beta chains from a single sample sequenced in a study of cytomegalovirus exposure and HLA in healthy donors. Researchers ran the PCR with 60 Vbeta and 13 Jbeta primers. The assay was immunoSEQ multiplex PCR, and TCRdb's table has in-frame clones only and misses some. Here the sample spans over 100,000 clones, 75% to 90% being singletons. The sequenced material came from PBMCs. These receptors were obtained from a middle-aged man in good health and CMV-seronegative.

The CDR3 sequence is CAIRDRSYEQYF. The CDR3 DNA sequence: TGCGCCATAAGGGACAGAAGCTACGAGCAGTACTTC. The chain employs TRBV10-2 and TRBJ2-7; TRBD1 matches 7 bases. CDR1 and CDR2 from the germline V gene are WSHSY and SAAADI. The J segment lost 3 bases and the V segment lost 10 bases, leaving 6 bases of the junction unmatched. The CDR3 is 12 residues long.

The chain links TRBV11-3 to TRBJ2-5; no reliable D call. V shed 0 bases and J shed 5 bases, with 4 bases lying between them. Germline V gene sequence: CDR1 SGHNT, CDR2 YENEEA. The CDR3 sequence is 12 residues long. This chain's CDR3 is CASSLDQETQYF. The DNA of the CDR3 is TGTGCCAGCAGCTTAGATCAGGAGACCCAGTACTTC.

V and J are TRBV4-1 and TRBJ1-1; D might be TRBD1 (5 bases). The CDR3 has 15 amino acids. Trimming removed 1 base from V and 1 base from J, with 10 bases in between. Germline assignment: CDR1 MGHRA and CDR2 YSYEKL. The CDR3 nucleotides read TGCGCCAGCAGCCAAGTTGGGGCGCGGAACACTGAAGCTTTCTTT. It is translated as CASSQVGARNTEAFF.

A single count supports this clone. This chain uses TRBV2 with TRBJ1-1; the D is unclear. Trimming shortened V by 5 bases and J by 1 base, and 8 bases separated the two germline ends. Looked up from germline, CDR1 is SNHLY and CDR2 is FYNNEI. There are 13 residues in the CDR3. CDR3 nucleotides: TGTGCCAGCAGTCAGGTCGGGAACACTGAAGCTTTCTTT. It codes for CASSQVGNTEAFF.

The chain joins TRBV18 to TRBJ2-5; 11 bases fit TRBD1. The CDR3 runs 15 residues. The V and J ends lost 3 bases and 4 bases, in that order; junction bases with no gene match: 4. The germline gives CDR1 KGHSH, CDR2 LQKENI. The CDR3 sequence is CASSPGDRGRETQYF. CDR3 DNA: TGTGCCAGCTCACCGGGGGACAGGGGGAGAGAGACCCAGTACTTC.

The chain couples TRBV9 to TRBJ1-4; TRBD1 agrees at 7 bases. Trimming took 4 bases from V and 5 from J; bases not matched to a gene: 5. The CDR3 spans 14 residues. Germline CDR1 is SGDLS and CDR2 is YYNGEE. In nucleotides, the CDR3 is TGTGCCAGCAGCCGTACAGGGGCGAATGAAAAACTGTTTTTT. This translates into CASSRTGANEKLFF.

This clone was counted once. The rearrangement links TRBV28 to TRBJ1-2; weak D call: TRBD1 (5 bases). CDR3 length: 12 amino acids. V was shortened by 3 bases and J by 8 bases, with 10 bases between the two germline ends. Germline CDR1 and CDR2: MDHEN and SYDVKM. Here the CDR3 DNA reads TGTGCCAGCAGTTTCTGGACACAGGGCTACACCTTC. Its protein product is CASSFWTQGYTF.

The V call is TRBV13, the J call TRBJ2-2; D may be TRBD2 (5 bases). Trimming removed 4 bases from V and 3 bases from J, with 9 bases in between. CDR1 and CDR2 (germline): PRHDT, FYEKMQ (reference sequence). The CDR3 consists of 14 residues. The chain's CDR3 is CASSSPGDTGELFF. CDR3 DNA sequence: TGTGCCAGCAGCTCCCCCGGGGACACCGGGGAGCTGTTTTTT.

The chain joins TRBV15 to TRBJ1-2; D is uncertain. The CDR3 consists of 15 residues. Trimming took 0 bases from V and 8 from J, leaving 16 bases between them. Germline values: CDR1 LNHNV, CDR2 YYDKDF (reference sequence). The CDR3 loop reads CATSRDPHPGLGYTF. CDR3 in DNA: TGTGCCACCAGCAGAGATCCACATCCAGGCCTAGGCTACACCTTC.

The rearrangement uses TRBV10-3 and TRBJ2-7; TRBD1 aligns across 7 bases. V lost 0 bases and J lost 5; bases outside the gene matches: 7. Germline V lookup: CDR1 ENHRY, CDR2 SYGVKD. The CDR3 sequence is 15 residues long. The CDR3: CAISESSDRAHEQYF. The DNA of the CDR3 is TGTGCCATCAGTGAGTCCTCAGACAGGGCCCACGAGCAGTACTTC.

The chain is built from TRBV21-1 and TRBJ2-5; the table's D call of TRBD1 was not tested on the DNA. TRBV21-1 is flagged as a pseudogene. The CDR3 totals 17 residues. CDR3 region: CASSRTTRDRGRETQYF. In DNA, the CDR3 is TGTGCCAGCAGCCGTACGACCCGGGACAGGGGGCGGGAGACCCAGTACTTC.

This clone has just one count. The V and J genes are TRBV7-8 and TRBJ2-5; possible D gene TRBD1, 6 bases. CDR1 and CDR2 from the germline V gene are SGHVS and FQNEAQ. The CDR3 contains 17 residues. V was pared by 7 bases and J by 1 base, with 22 bases between. The CDR3 coding sequence is TGTGCCAGCACCCCCGCGCCCAGGGCGGACAGCCAAGAGACCCAGTACTTC. Translated: CASTPAPRADSQETQYF.

J is TRBJ1-1 and V is TRBV7-2; 8 nucleotides line up with TRBD1. The CDR3 spans 15 residues. With 5 bases clipped from V and 0 bases from J, the junction kept 5 bases outside the gene matches. Germline V CDR1 and CDR2: SGHTA, FQGNSA. The CDR3: CASSPRTGLNTEAFF. The CDR3 region has the DNA TGTGCCAGCAGCCCTAGGACAGGGCTGAACACTGAAGCTTTCTTT.

This chain connects TRBV19 to TRBJ2-1; the match to TRBD2 covers 10 bases. Germline V gene lookup returns CDR1 LNHDA and CDR2 SQIVND (reference sequence). The V gene end was trimmed by 4 bases and the J gene end by 4 bases; junction bases not matched to a gene: 7. The length of the CDR3 is 16 residues. CDR3 sequence: CASSTPGLAPYNEQFF. CDR3 nucleotide sequence: TGTGCCAGTAGTACACCGGGACTAGCGCCTTACAATGAGCAGTTCTTC. Using reference TRBV19 and TRBJ2-1 for the parts outside the CDR3, the full variable domain is DGGITQSPKYLFRKEGQNVTLSCEQNLNHDAMYWYRQDPGQGLRLIYYSQIVNDFQKGDIAEGYSVSREKKESFPLTVTSAQKNPTAFYLCASSTPGLAPYNEQFFGPGTRLTVL.

Of note for this clone: This sample includes further DNA sequences coding for the same CDR3. V gene TRBV4-1 combines with J gene TRBJ1-3; D unresolved. Trimming took off 0 bases at V and 4 bases at J, with 10 bases between the two ends. Germline values: CDR1 MGHRA, CDR2 YSYEKL. The CDR3 is 15 amino acids. CDR3 nucleotide sequence: TGCGCCAGCAGCCAAGACCCGGGTATCGGAAACACCATATATTTT. Translating gives CASSQDPGIGNTIYF.

This chain links TRBV6-6 with TRBJ2-7, with D maybe TRBD1 (5 bases). V was trimmed by 8 bases and J by 3 bases, leaving 14 bases between them. Germline assignment: CDR1 MNHNY and CDR2 SVGAGI (reference sequence). CDR3 length: 13 amino acids. CDR3: CASVLAGNYEQYF. For the CDR3, the DNA is TGTGCCAGCGTACTGGCAGGGAACTACGAGCAGTACTTC.

The genes are TRBV7-2 and TRBJ1-3; 8 bases align to TRBD1. Germline V gives CDR1 SGHTA, CDR2 FQGNSA. There are 14 residues in the CDR3. V dropped 5 bases and J dropped 9; count of bases not matched to a gene: 9. The CDR3: CASSQTVDRGTIYF. The DNA of the CDR3 is TGTGCCAGCAGCCAGACGGTTGACAGGGGCACCATATATTTT.

The V gene is TRBV5-4, the J gene TRBJ2-7, with a weak D call TRBD2 (6 bases). Germline loops: CDR1 SGHNT, CDR2 YYREEE (reference sequence). Trimming removed 0 bases from V and 4 bases from J, with 11 bases in between. The CDR3 extends over 14 amino acids. The CDR3 sequence: CASSLAGGTYEQYF. Here the CDR3 DNA reads TGTGCCAGCAGCTTGGCAGGAGGGACTTACGAGCAGTACTTC.

The CDR3 DNA reads TGTGCCAGCAGCTTATCGCACGGACAGGGTGGTGAAAAACTGTTTTTT. Its translation: CASSLSHGQGGEKLFF. The chain joins TRBV7-9 to TRBJ1-4; 8 positions agree with TRBD1. The V and J ends lost 2 bases and 7 bases, in that order; junction bases with no gene match: 9. The CDR3 is 16 amino acids. Germline CDR1 and CDR2: SEHNR and FQNEAQ (reference sequence). Filled out from reference TRBV7-9 and TRBJ1-4, the complete variable domain reads DTGVSQNPRHKITKRGQNVTFRCDPISEHNRLYWYRQTLGQGPEFLTYFQNEAQLEKSRLLSDRFSAERPKGSFSTLEIQRTEQGDSAMYLCASSLSHGQGGEKLFFGSGTQLSVL.

The CDR3 DNA reads as TGCGCCAGCAGTGAAAGCGAAACCAATGAGCAGTTCTTC. It specifies CASSESETNEQFF. The gene calls are TRBV10-1 and TRBJ2-1; D remains unclear. V lost 3 bases, J lost 6 bases, and 9 bases lay in between. There are 13 residues in the CDR3. Germline CDR1 reads WNHNN; CDR2 reads SYGVQD (reference sequence).

The chain uses TRBV7-9 and TRBJ1-5, with D uncertain. Germline CDR1 reads SEHNR; CDR2 reads FQNEAQ (reference sequence). This CDR3 comprises 12 residues. The germline V and J ends were trimmed by 3 bases and 5 bases, with 5 bases remaining between them. CDR3 bases: TGTGCCAGCAGCTTCGGGGATCAGCCCCAGCATTTT. This gives the protein CASSFGDQPQHF.

The chain links TRBV30 to TRBJ1-1, with a weak D call TRBD1 (5 bases). This CDR3 has 12 residues. Germline V CDR1 and CDR2: GTSNPN, SVGIG (reference sequence). The germline V and J ends were trimmed by 2 bases and 11 bases, with 15 bases remaining between them. The CDR3 nucleotides are TGTGCCTGGAGTCTAGGAGGGGCCGTCGCTTTCTTT. Its protein product is CAWSLGGAVAFF.

The chain links TRBV5-1 to TRBJ1-1; D not resolved. Between the trimmed V and J ends, which lost 1 base and 1 base, there was a span of 11 bases. The germline V gene encodes CDR1 SGHRS and CDR2 YFSETQ. The CDR3 consists of 15 residues. CDR3 bases: TGCGCCAGCAGCTTGTTAGCACCTGGGAACACTGAAGCTTTCTTT. It encodes CASSLLAPGNTEAFF.

This rearrangement joins TRBV4-1 to TRBJ2-1; 14 bases align to TRBD2. Germline trimming cut 4 bases from V and 2 bases from J; bases unmatched to any gene: 4. The CDR3 length is 17 residues. The V gene's germline CDR1 is MGHRA and CDR2 YSYEKL. In DNA, the CDR3 is TGCGCCAGCAGCCTGAGACTAGCGGGGGGGCCCTACAATGAGCAGTTCTTC. Protein sequence: CASSLRLAGGPYNEQFF.

This clone was detected only once. V is TRBV5-1 and J is TRBJ2-1; 15 nucleotides agree with TRBD2. Germline lookup yields CDR1 SGHRS and CDR2 YFSETQ. Losses at the gene ends were 2 bases for V and 9 bases for J; bases not matched to a gene: 6. The CDR3 has 16 residues. CDR3 nucleotides: TGCGCCAGCAGCTTCGGACTAGCGGGGGGGCAGGGTGAGCAGTTCTTC. Encoded protein: CASSFGLAGGQGEQFF.

This clone was counted a single time. The chain employs TRBV5-1 and TRBJ2-5, with D possibly being TRBD1 (6 bases). Germline V gene lookup returns CDR1 SGHRS and CDR2 YFSETQ. V lost 0 bases and J 2 bases, leaving 11 bases between the germline ends. CDR3 size: 15 residues. The CDR3 loop is CASSLGRGWQETQYF. As DNA, the CDR3 is TGCGCCAGCAGCTTGGGCAGGGGTTGGCAAGAGACCCAGTACTTC.

The chain carries TRBV11-2 and TRBJ2-3; perhaps TRBD2 as D (6 bases). Per germline, CDR1 SGHAT and CDR2 FQNNGV. V was pared by 0 bases and J by 2 bases, with 9 bases between. This CDR3 spans 15 amino acids. CDR3 residues: CASSLDRGTTDTQYF. CDR3 sequence (DNA): TGTGCCAGCAGCTTAGATCGGGGGACCACAGATACGCAGTATTTT.